This T cell receptor (beta chain) was recorded in a study of T-cell reconstitution after alpha-beta-depleted transplantation in children. This CDR3 has 14 amino acids. Germline CDR1 SGHVS, CDR2 FNYEAQ. Trimming cost V 4 bases and J 6 bases, with 12 bases left between them. This clonotype came up many times. Its specificity is unknown. The library targeted TCRbeta and was prepared with unique molecular identifiers. A single record per CDR3 protein comes from TCRdb applying MiXCR to the PCR reads. The table includes hundreds of thousands of distinct CDR3 sequences, around 13% detected once. General observations from the study: It was surviving recipient T cells and thymic progenitors that gave some patients high TCRbeta diversity at day 60.

The chain uses TRBV7-6 and TRBJ1-4, with D possibly being TRBD1 (5 bases). The specimen comprised PBMCs, sampled before TCRalphabeta/CD19-depleted stem cell transplant. The TCR sequence derives from a girl aged 2 to 9 with congenital amegakaryocytic thrombocytopenia, due to receive a stem cell transplant. The CDR3 region has the DNA TGTGCCAGCAGCTCCAGGGATGGGGATGAAAAACTGTTTTTT. The encoded protein is CASSSRDGDEKLFF.